Listed below are T cell receptor beta chains from one sample, sequenced in a study of CD4 T cells in relation to SARS-CoV-2 and coronaviruses. This table comes from immunoSEQ multiplex PCR, and its TCRdb copy is limited to in-frame clones, with some not included. The sample has approximately 50,000 clones, around 92% seen once; the top ten hold about 0.4%. Input material: naive CD4+ T cells from PBMCs. The receptors shown here come from an adult with COVID-19. Both conserved end residues are part of each CDR3. D genes are given only for firm matches. Not all rows give a size; the values are once, few, many and, for expanded clones, a class.

CDR3 length	V gene	J gene	clone size	D gene	CDR3 protein	CDR3 DNA
16	TRBV5-1	TRBJ2-1	.	.	CASSYWESLGYNEQFF	TGCGCCAGCAGCTATTGGGAGAGTCTTGGGTACAATGAGCAGTTCTTC
13	TRBV29-1	TRBJ2-3	.	.	CSVPSGRTDTQYF	TGCAGCGTACCGAGCGGCCGCACAGATACGCAGTATTTT
18	TRBV27	TRBJ2-1	.	TRBD2	CASSLSRLAGRRDNEQFF	TGTGCCAGCAGTTTGTCGCGACTAGCGGGACGGAGAGACAATGAGCAGTTCTTC
11	TRBV20-1	TRBJ1-5	.	.	CSASREQPQHF	TGCAGTGCTAGTCGGGAGCAGCCCCAGCATTTT
15	TRBV5-6	TRBJ2-7	.	.	CASSLVGMKNYEQYF	TGTGCCAGCAGCTTGGTTGGGATGAAGAACTACGAGCAGTACTTC
13	TRBV5-1	TRBJ1-2	.	.	CASSLQGNYGYTF	TGCGCCAGCAGCTTGCAGGGGAACTATGGCTACACCTTC
15	TRBV5-1	TRBJ2-7	.	TRBD1	CASSFAWTGRYEQYF	TGCGCCAGCAGCTTCGCCTGGACAGGGCGGTACGAGCAGTACTTC
15	TRBV30	TRBJ1-4	.	TRBD1	CAWSALTGSGEKLFF	TGTGCCTGGAGTGCGTTGACAGGGTCGGGCGAAAAACTGTTTTTT
17	TRBV19	TRBJ2-1	.	.	CASSTSLGRGPYNEQFF	TGTGCCAGTAGTACCTCACTAGGCAGGGGCCCGTACAATGAGCAGTTCTTC
14	TRBV28	TRBJ2-7	.	.	CASSPSDGTYEQYF	TGTGCCAGCAGTCCATCGGACGGGACCTACGAGCAGTACTTC
14	TRBV15	TRBJ2-5	.	.	CATSRGRAQETQYF	TGTGCCACCAGCAGGGGCCGAGCACAAGAGACCCAGTACTTC
13	TRBV4-3	TRBJ1-6	once	.	CASSQRGRTPLHF	TGCGCCAGCAGCCAAAGAGGGCGGACACCCCTCCACTTT
13	TRBV9	TRBJ1-2	.	TRBD1	CASSPGQGYGYTF	TGTGCCAGCAGCCCGGGACAGGGCTATGGCTACACCTTC
16	TRBV5-4	TRBJ2-7	.	.	CASSLGDRDKLYEQYF	TGTGCCAGCAGCTTAGGGGACCGGGACAAGCTTTACGAGCAGTACTTC
14	TRBV2	TRBJ2-7	.	.	CASRDMYKGVEQYF	TGTGCCAGCAGGGACATGTACAAAGGGGTCGAGCAGTACTTC
15	TRBV4-1	TRBJ2-4	.	.	CASSNAGQTKNIQYF	TGCGCCAGCAGCAACGCGGGACAGACCAAAAACATTCAGTACTTC
12	TRBV30	TRBJ1-1	.	TRBD1	CALEGAGTEAFF	TGTGCCTTGGAGGGGGCGGGCACTGAAGCTTTCTTT
15	TRBV9	TRBJ2-2	.	.	CASSRGDSNTGELFF	TGTGCCAGCTCAAGGGGGGACTCGAACACCGGGGAGCTGTTTTTT
15	TRBV5-1	TRBJ2-4	.	.	CASSLAGVGKNIQYF	TGCGCCAGCAGCTTGGCAGGGGTGGGCAAAAACATTCAGTACTTC
15	TRBV6-1	TRBJ2-1	.	.	CASSEGRGWDNEQFF	TGTGCCAGCAGTGAAGGGAGGGGGTGGGACAATGAGCAGTTCTTC
15	TRBV30	TRBJ2-2	once	TRBD2	CAWKANSGRPGELFF	TGTGCCTGGAAGGCTAATAGCGGGAGACCGGGGGAGCTGTTTTTT
13	TRBV2	TRBJ1-6	once	.	CASARDLNSPLHF	TGTGCCAGCGCACGGGATCTTAATTCACCCCTCCACTTT
14	TRBV30	TRBJ2-1	.	TRBD2	CAWSVTSGGNEQFF	TGTGCCTGGAGCGTTACTAGCGGAGGGAATGAGCAGTTCTTC
16	TRBV27	TRBJ2-1	.	TRBD2	CASTLAGVRAYNEQFF	TGTGCCAGCACGCTAGCGGGAGTAAGGGCCTACAATGAGCAGTTCTTC
14	TRBV14	TRBJ1-1	.	.	CASTQMVAAGEAFF	TGTGCCAGCACCCAAATGGTGGCGGCCGGTGAAGCTTTCTTT
14	TRBV5-4	TRBJ2-3	few	.	CASSFRAAGDTQYF	TGTGCCAGCAGCTTCCGAGCAGCAGGTGATACGCAGTATTTT